This T cell receptor beta chain originates from a study of blood T cell repertoires in COVID-19. Study in general: Some COVID-19 samples were acute and others convalescent; all came from the United States, Italy and Spain. Nucleic acid was either cDNA or gDNA, and it came from T cells, B-cell-depleted T cells, or PBMCs.

Germline CDR1 is SGDLS and CDR2 is YYNGEE. Germline trimming cut 4 bases from V and 4 bases from J; bases unmatched to any gene: 8. The CDR3 totals 15 residues. Methods used by the authors: Estimation of nucleated cell counts was performed using reference gene primer amplification. This table comes from immunoSEQ multiplex PCR, and its TCRdb copy is limited to in-frame clones, with some not included. That table gives V, J and clone size, and the DNA gave D and trimming. Of around 390,000 clones in the sample, approximately 87% were seen once. The participants were between about 18 and 90 years old and came from some 23 US areas.

J is TRBJ1-1 and V is TRBV9; TRBD1 agrees at 9 bases. Specimen: PBMCs or T cells enriched from blood (not recorded which). This TCR derives from a woman in her fifties or sixties who had recovered from COVID-19. The CDR3 loop is CASSHQLGQGTEAFF. CDR3 DNA: TGTGCCAGCAGCCACCAGTTGGGACAGGGCACTGAAGCTTTCTTT. Looking up the rest from reference TRBV9 and TRBJ1-1 gives the full variable domain: DSGVTQTPKHLITATGQRVTLRCSPRSGDLSVYWYQQSLDQGLQFLIQYYNGEERAKGNILERFSAQQFPDLHSELNLSSLELGDSALYFCASSHQLGQGTEAFFGQGTRLTVV.